This T cell receptor (beta chain) came from a study of shared clonotypes between healthy human individuals. Germline-derived CDR1 and CDR2 are KGHSH and LQKENI. V was pared by 4 bases and J by 0 bases, with 13 bases between. This CDR3 contains 16 residues. TCRdb's copy holds only in-frame clones and misses some; the assay was immunoSEQ multiplex PCR. Here the sample spans approximately 2.4 million clones, roughly 95% being singletons. The chain is built from TRBV18 and TRBJ1-3; unclear D gene. The sample was naive CD4+ T cells sorted from blood. Subset here: CD45RA+ positively selected. The TCR originated in a man in his late teens or twenties in good health. CDR3 bases: TGTGCCAGCTCACACGGGTCTGGTTACTCTGGAAACACCATATATTTT. Amino acids: CASSHGSGYSGNTIYF.